The T cell receptor beta chain described here comes from a study of human T cells and chemical hapten exposure. MiXCR, run by TCRdb on the RACE reads, gives a single entry per CDR3 protein. This sample has about 120,000 distinct CDR3 sequences, with approximately 11% found just once. Noted time point: patch test 3, about 24 weeks after DPC sensitization. Treatment given: therapeutic diphenylcyclopropenone sensitization with weekly scalp DPC. Germline CDR1 reads SGDLS; CDR2 reads YYNGEE. The CDR3 length is 15 residues. J gave up 4 bases and V 5 bases, and 10 bases lay outside the gene matches. The table lists this clonotype with many counts.

The sequence came from a woman aged 45-60 years with alopecia areata. Some clones in this sample may be carry-over from other donors' samples. The V and J genes are TRBV9 and TRBJ2-7; 9 nucleotides match TRBD1. The specimen was whole blood, collected in connection with sensitization to the hapten diphenylcyclopropenone (DPC). The CDR3 spells CASSAGTGSLYEQYF. The DNA for the CDR3 is TGTGCCAGCAGTGCCGGGACAGGGTCCCTTTACGAGCAGTACTTC.